The rows below give T cell receptor beta chains drawn from one sample of a study of blood T cell repertoires in COVID-19. The assay was immunoSEQ multiplex PCR, and TCRdb's table has in-frame clones only and misses some. Of 150,000 or so clones in the sample, around 78% were seen once. The sequenced material came from peripheral blood. The receptor set was obtained from an elderly man with acute or convalescent COVID-19. The CDR3 runs from the conserved cysteine through the conserved F or W. D genes are given only for firm matches. Expanded clones get a size class; other rows say once, few or many, or leave the size out.

cdr3_aa	cdr3_nt	d_call	v_call	j_call	clone_size
CASSALADQETQYF	TGTGCCAGCAGCGCACTAGCGGACCAAGAGACCCAGTACTTC	TRBD2	TRBV5-4	TRBJ2-5	.
CASSFQRGTEAFF	TGCGCCAGCAGCTTTCAGAGGGGGACTGAAGCTTTCTTT	.	TRBV5-1	TRBJ1-1	.
CSAQGLAGPLEQFF	TGCAGCGCCCAAGGACTAGCGGGGCCCCTAGAGCAGTTCTTC	TRBD2	TRBV29-1	TRBJ2-1	few
CASSAGQGGDTQYF	TGTGCCAGCAGCGCGGGACAGGGGGGAGATACGCAGTATTTT	TRBD1	TRBV9	TRBJ2-3	.
CASSLPGTGFSPLHF	TGCGCCAGCAGCCTGCCCGGGACAGGGTTTTCACCCCTCCACTTT	TRBD1	TRBV5-1	TRBJ1-6	.
CASSPPKASGGHTDTQYF	TGTGCCAGCTCACCACCGAAGGCGAGCGGGGGGCACACAGATACGCAGTATTTT	TRBD2	TRBV18	TRBJ2-3	.
CASSQLSGSSQETQYF	TGTGCCAGCAGCCAACTTAGCGGGAGCAGCCAAGAGACCCAGTACTTC	TRBD2	TRBV3-1/TRBV3-2	TRBJ2-5	once
CPGKIPNQPQHF	TGTCCAGGGAAAATCCCCAATCAGCCCCAGCATTTT	.	TRBV30	TRBJ1-5	.
CASSSEGRSPLHF	TGTGCCAGCAGTTCGGAGGGAAGGTCACCCCTCCACTTT	.	TRBV12-3/TRBV12-4	TRBJ1-6	.
CATSIGTAQETQYF	TGTGCCACCAGCATTGGGACAGCTCAAGAGACCCAGTACTTC	TRBD1	TRBV24-1	TRBJ2-5	.
CASSEGQAPGNTIYF	TGCGCCAGCAGCGAGGGACAGGCACCAGGAAACACCATATATTTT	TRBD1	TRBV5-1	TRBJ1-3	.
CASSEVRWGDNEKLFF	TGTGCCAGCAGTGAAGTCAGATGGGGAGATAATGAAAAACTGTTTTTT	.	TRBV6-1	TRBJ1-4	.
CASSGPGEAKNIQYF	TGTGCCAGCAGTGGGCCCGGGGAGGCCAAAAACATTCAGTACTTC	.	TRBV28	TRBJ2-4	.
CASSLDGDTDTQYF	TGTGCCAGCAGCTTAGACGGGGACACAGATACGCAGTATTTT	.	TRBV11-3	TRBJ2-3	.
CASSFFWIEDSNQPQHF	TGCGCCAGCAGCTTTTTCTGGATAGAGGATAGCAATCAGCCCCAGCATTTT	.	TRBV5-1	TRBJ1-5	.
CASSPSQGAGETQYF	TGTGCCAGCTCACCAAGCCAGGGGGCAGGGGAGACCCAGTACTTC	TRBD1	TRBV18	TRBJ2-5	once
CASSHFDRFRRELIYPNTEAFF	TGCGCCAGCAGCCATTTCGACAGGTTCCGGCGAGAATTGATTTATCCGAACACTGAAGCTTTCTTT	.	TRBV4-3	TRBJ1-1	.
CASSHLADSPLHF	TGTGCCAGCAGTCACTTGGCAGATTCACCCCTCCACTTT	.	TRBV6-5	TRBJ1-6	.
CASSEGRGQPETQYF	TGTGCCAGCAGTGAGGGTAGGGGCCAACCGGAGACCCAGTACTTC	.	TRBV6-1	TRBJ2-5	many
CASSRQTGGANTGELFF	TGTGCCAGCAGCCGACAAACAGGGGGCGCGAACACCGGGGAGCTGTTTTTT	TRBD1	TRBV3-1/TRBV3-2	TRBJ2-2	.
CASSPPRLDLLGTDTQYF	TGTGCCAGCTCACCCCCGAGACTTGACCTTCTGGGCACAGATACGCAGTATTTT	.	TRBV18	TRBJ2-3	.
CASSYVGGAETQYF	TGTGCCAGCAGTTACGTAGGGGGCGCAGAGACCCAGTACTTC	TRBD1	TRBV6-5	TRBJ2-5	few
CASSYQLSQGAEAFF	TGTGCCAGCAGTTACCAACTGTCGCAGGGTGCTGAAGCTTTCTTT	.	TRBV6-5	TRBJ1-1	.
CASSITGGGEQYF	TGTGCCAGTAGTATAACAGGGGGAGGTGAGCAGTACTTC	TRBD1	TRBV19	TRBJ2-7	.
CASSQGRTSVFNEQFF	TGTGCCAGCAGCCAGGGGAGGACTTCCGTCTTCAATGAGCAGTTCTTC	.	TRBV3-1/TRBV3-2	TRBJ2-1	few
CASSHGSNQETQYF	TGTGCCAGCAGCCACGGGTCAAACCAAGAGACCCAGTACTTC	.	TRBV7-8	TRBJ2-5	few
CASSQIQGPLQETQYF	TGTGCCAGCAGCCAAATACAGGGTCCCCTTCAAGAGACCCAGTACTTC	.	TRBV14	TRBJ2-5	.
CASSLRQGAFSSYNEQFF	TGTGCCAGCAGCCTCCGACAGGGGGCTTTCTCATCCTACAATGAGCAGTTCTTC	TRBD1	TRBV11-3	TRBJ2-1	few
CASNPAGTANEKLFF	TGTGCCAGCAACCCAGCCGGGACAGCTAATGAAAAACTGTTTTTT	TRBD1	TRBV28	TRBJ1-4	.
CAISATNSGAYGYTF	TGTGCCATCAGTGCAACCAACAGTGGGGCATATGGCTACACCTTC	.	TRBV10-3	TRBJ1-2	.
CATSRRDRGWPGGQPQHF	TGTGCCACCAGCCGCCGGGACAGGGGATGGCCTGGAGGTCAGCCCCAGCATTTT	TRBD1	TRBV15	TRBJ1-5	.
CASSGTGGLGQPQHF	TGTGCCAGCAGTGGGACAGGGGGCCTGGGTCAGCCCCAGCATTTT	TRBD1	TRBV27	TRBJ1-5	few
CASSRTGTGGNEQYF	TGTGCCAGCAGTAGAACCGGGACAGGAGGCAACGAGCAGTACTTC	TRBD1	TRBV6-6	TRBJ2-7	once
CASSLGGQGNSPLHF	TGTGCCAGCAGCTTAGGGGGACAGGGGAATTCACCCCTCCACTTT	TRBD1	TRBV7-9	TRBJ1-6	.
CASSLNSGGTQYF	TGTGCCAGCAGCCTGAACAGCGGTGGGACCCAGTACTTC	.	TRBV14	TRBJ2-5	.
CASNKDRAGANVLTF	TGTGCCAGCAACAAGGACAGGGCCGGGGCCAACGTCCTGACTTTC	TRBD1	TRBV7-9	TRBJ2-6	once
CASSPTGQVWGYTF	TGTGCCAGCAGCCCAACTGGACAGGTCTGGGGCTACACCTTC	TRBD1	TRBV7-9	TRBJ1-2	.
CASSKDRGRDSPLHF	TGTGCCAGCAGCAAGGACAGGGGGCGAGATTCACCCCTCCACTTT	TRBD1	TRBV27	TRBJ1-6	.
CASSLRTGGQGASGYTF	TGCGCCAGCAGCCTCCGGACTGGGGGACAGGGGGCTAGTGGCTACACCTTC	TRBD1	TRBV5-1	TRBJ1-2	.
CASLDRSRDGYTF	TGTGCCAGCTTGGACAGAAGCCGGGATGGCTACACCTTC	.	TRBV19	TRBJ1-2	.
CSVPDRGNQETQYF	TGCAGCGTACCCGACAGGGGGAATCAAGAGACCCAGTACTTC	TRBD1	TRBV29-1	TRBJ2-5	once
CASSLASYNSPLHF	TGTGCCAGCAGCTTGGCTTCCTATAATTCACCCCTCCACTTT	.	TRBV7-2	TRBJ1-6	.
CARLTSGGAIGYNEQFF	TGCGCCAGGCTGACTAGCGGGGGGGCAATAGGGTACAATGAGCAGTTCTTC	TRBD2	TRBV10-1	TRBJ2-1	.
CASSLAGTTEKLFF	TGTGCCAGCAGCCTCGCCGGGACAACTGAAAAACTGTTTTTT	.	TRBV9	TRBJ1-4	few
CASSQDFRSGGRKDTQYF	TGTGCCAGCAGCCAAGATTTTAGAAGCGGGGGGCGGAAAGATACGCAGTATTTT	TRBD2	TRBV3-1/TRBV3-2	TRBJ2-3	.
CASSMARQGREGTGELFF	TGTGCCAGCTCCATGGCTCGACAGGGGAGGGAGGGCACCGGGGAGCTGTTTTTT	.	TRBV13	TRBJ2-2	.
CASSLAPGTAGDTQYF	TGCGCCAGCAGCTTGGCCCCGGGGACAGCGGGAGATACGCAGTATTTT	.	TRBV5-1	TRBJ2-3	.
CASSPQGGNTEAFF	TGTGCCAGCAGCCCTCAGGGGGGGAACACTGAAGCTTTCTTT	TRBD1	TRBV3-1/TRBV3-2	TRBJ1-1	.
CASSVRQGAFGELFF	TGTGCCAGCAGCGTACGGCAGGGGGCTTTCGGGGAGCTGTTTTTT	TRBD1	TRBV9	TRBJ2-2	.
CASSVGGRGAGELFF	TGTGCCAGCAGCGTAGGAGGCAGGGGGGCCGGGGAGCTGTTTTTT	.	TRBV9	TRBJ2-2	.
CASSDPQKTGPNGFF	TGTGCCAGCAGTGATCCACAAAAAACAGGCCCCAACGGGTTCTTC	.	TRBV2	TRBJ2-1	.
CASSLDPGYNEQFF	TGTGCCAGCAGCTTAGATCCGGGCTACAATGAGCAGTTCTTC	.	TRBV7-8	TRBJ2-1	few
CASSPIERGVSTGELFF	TGTGCCAGCAGTCCTATCGAGCGGGGGGTTTCTACCGGGGAGCTGTTTTTT	TRBD2	TRBV6-6	TRBJ2-2	few
CASSTGQGASNSPLHF	TGTGCCAGCAGCACGGGACAGGGGGCGTCTAATTCACCCCTCCACTTT	TRBD1	TRBV9	TRBJ1-6	once
CASSLEDSRTGAIGPLEAFF	TGTGCCAGCAGCTTAGAGGATAGCCGGACAGGGGCAATTGGACCACTTGAAGCTTTCTTT	TRBD1	TRBV11-2	TRBJ1-1	.
CASSKTGGNQPQHF	TGTGCCAGCAGCAAAACAGGGGGCAATCAGCCCCAGCATTTT	TRBD1	TRBV7-2	TRBJ1-5	.
CATSRDPTRGHGNTIYF	TGTGCCACCAGCAGAGATCCAACGAGAGGACACGGAAACACCATATATTTT	.	TRBV15	TRBJ1-3	few
CASSQGTGRTLSYEQYF	TGTGCCAGCAGCCAGGGGACAGGGCGAACCTTATCCTACGAGCAGTACTTC	TRBD1	TRBV5-5	TRBJ2-7	.